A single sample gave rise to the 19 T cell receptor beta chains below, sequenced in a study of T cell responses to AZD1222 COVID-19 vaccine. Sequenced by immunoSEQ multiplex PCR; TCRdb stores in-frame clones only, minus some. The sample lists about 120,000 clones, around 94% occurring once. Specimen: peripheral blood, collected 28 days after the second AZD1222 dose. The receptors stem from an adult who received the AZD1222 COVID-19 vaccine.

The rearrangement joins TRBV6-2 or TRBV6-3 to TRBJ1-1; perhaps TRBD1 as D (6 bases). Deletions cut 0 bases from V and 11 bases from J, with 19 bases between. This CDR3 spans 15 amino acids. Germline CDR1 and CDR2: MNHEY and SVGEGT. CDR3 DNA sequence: TGTGCCAGCAGTTACTCGACGCGACAGGACACGCTCGCTTTCTTT. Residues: CASSYSTRQDTLAFF.

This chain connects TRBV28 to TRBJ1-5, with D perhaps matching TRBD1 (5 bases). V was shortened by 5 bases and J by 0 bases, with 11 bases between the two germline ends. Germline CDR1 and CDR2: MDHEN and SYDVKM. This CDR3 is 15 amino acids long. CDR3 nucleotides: TGTGCCAGCAGTCCGGGCAGGGCTAGCAATCAGCCCCAGCATTTT. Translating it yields CASSPGRASNQPQHF.

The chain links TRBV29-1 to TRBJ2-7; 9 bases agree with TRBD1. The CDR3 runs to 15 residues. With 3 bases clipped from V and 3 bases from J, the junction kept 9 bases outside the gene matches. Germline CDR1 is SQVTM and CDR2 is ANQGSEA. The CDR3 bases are TGCAGCGTTGAGGAATGGACAGGGGTTTTCTACGAGCAGTACTTC. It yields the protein CSVEEWTGVFYEQYF.

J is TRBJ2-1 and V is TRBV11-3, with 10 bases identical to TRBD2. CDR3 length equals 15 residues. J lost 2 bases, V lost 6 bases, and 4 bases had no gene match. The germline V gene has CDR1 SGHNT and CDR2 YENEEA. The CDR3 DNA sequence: TGTGCCAGCAGTCGAAGCGGGAGGGCCTACAATGAGCAGTTCTTC. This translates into CASSRSGRAYNEQFF.

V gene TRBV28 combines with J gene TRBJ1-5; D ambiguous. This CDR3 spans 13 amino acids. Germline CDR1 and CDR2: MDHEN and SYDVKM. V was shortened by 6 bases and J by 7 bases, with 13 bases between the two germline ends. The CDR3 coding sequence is TGTGCCAGCAGGGATGGGCTGGGGCAGCCCCAGCATTTT. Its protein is CASRDGLGQPQHF.

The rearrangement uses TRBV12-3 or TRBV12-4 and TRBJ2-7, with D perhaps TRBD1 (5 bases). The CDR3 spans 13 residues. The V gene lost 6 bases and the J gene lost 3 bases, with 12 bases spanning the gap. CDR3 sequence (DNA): TGTGCCAGCAGCCCGACAGTGGGCTACGAGCAGTACTTC. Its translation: CASSPTVGYEQYF.

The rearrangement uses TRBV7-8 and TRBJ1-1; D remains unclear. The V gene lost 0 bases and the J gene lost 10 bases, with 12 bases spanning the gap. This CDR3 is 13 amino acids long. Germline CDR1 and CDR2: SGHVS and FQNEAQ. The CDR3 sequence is CASSLAVSVLAFF. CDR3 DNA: TGTGCCAGCAGCTTAGCGGTGAGCGTTTTAGCTTTCTTT.

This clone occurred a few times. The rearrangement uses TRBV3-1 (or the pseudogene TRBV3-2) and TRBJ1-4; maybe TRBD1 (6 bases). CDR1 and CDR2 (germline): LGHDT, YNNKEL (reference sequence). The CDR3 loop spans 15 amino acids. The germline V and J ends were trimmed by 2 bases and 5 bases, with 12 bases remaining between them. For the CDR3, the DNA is TGTGCCAGCAGCCAATTACAGGGCTCGAATGAAAAACTGTTTTTT. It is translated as CASSQLQGSNEKLFF.

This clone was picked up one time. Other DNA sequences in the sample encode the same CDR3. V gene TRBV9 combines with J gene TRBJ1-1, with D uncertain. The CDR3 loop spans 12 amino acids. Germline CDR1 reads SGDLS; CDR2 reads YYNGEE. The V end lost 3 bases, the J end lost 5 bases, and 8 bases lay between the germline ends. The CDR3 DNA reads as TGTGCCAGCAGCGCGGGTGGAACTGAAGCTTTCTTT. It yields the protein CASSAGGTEAFF.

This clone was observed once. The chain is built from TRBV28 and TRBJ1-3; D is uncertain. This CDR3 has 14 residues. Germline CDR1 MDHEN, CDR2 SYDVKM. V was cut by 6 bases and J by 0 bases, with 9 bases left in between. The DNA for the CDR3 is TGTGCCAGCAGCCGCCGGGGCTCTGGAAACACCATATATTTT. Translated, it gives CASSRRGSGNTIYF. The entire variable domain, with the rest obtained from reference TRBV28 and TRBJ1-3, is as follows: DVKVTQSSRYLVKRTGEKVFLECVQDMDHENMFWYRQDPGLGLRLIYFSYDVKMKEKGDIPEGYSVSREKKERFSLILESASTNQTSMYLCASSRRGSGNTIYFGEGSWLTVV.

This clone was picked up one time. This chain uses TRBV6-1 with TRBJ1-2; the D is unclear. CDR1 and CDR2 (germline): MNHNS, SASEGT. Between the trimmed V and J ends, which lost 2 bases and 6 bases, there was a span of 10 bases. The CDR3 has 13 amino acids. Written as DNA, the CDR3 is TGTGCCAGCAGTGAACTATGGCTTCATGGCTACACCTTC. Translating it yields CASSELWLHGYTF.

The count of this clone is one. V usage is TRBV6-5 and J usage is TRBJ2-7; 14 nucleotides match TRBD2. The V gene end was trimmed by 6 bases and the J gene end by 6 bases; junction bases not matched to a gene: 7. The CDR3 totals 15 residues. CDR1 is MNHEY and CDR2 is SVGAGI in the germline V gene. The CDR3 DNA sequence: TGTGCCAGCAGGGGACTAGCGGGAGCTTTGATCGAGCAGTACTTC. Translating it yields CASRGLAGALIEQYF.

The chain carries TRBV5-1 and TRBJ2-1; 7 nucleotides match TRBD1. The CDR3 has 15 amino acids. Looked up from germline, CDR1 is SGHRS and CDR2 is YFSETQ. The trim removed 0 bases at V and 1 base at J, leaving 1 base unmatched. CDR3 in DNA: TGCGCCAGCAGCTTGGGACAGGGTTCCTACAATGAGCAGTTCTTC. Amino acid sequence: CASSLGQGSYNEQFF.

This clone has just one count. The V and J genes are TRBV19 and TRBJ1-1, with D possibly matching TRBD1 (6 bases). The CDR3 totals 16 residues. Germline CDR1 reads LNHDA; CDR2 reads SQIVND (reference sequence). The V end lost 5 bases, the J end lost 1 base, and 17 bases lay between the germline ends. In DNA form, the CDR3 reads TGTGCCAGTAGTTTTCTCTCCCGGGACAAGAACACTGAAGCTTTCTTT. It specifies CASSFLSRDKNTEAFF. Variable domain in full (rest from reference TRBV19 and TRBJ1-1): DGGITQSPKYLFRKEGQNVTLSCEQNLNHDAMYWYRQDPGQGLRLIYYSQIVNDFQKGDIAEGYSVSREKKESFPLTVTSAQKNPTAFYLCASSFLSRDKNTEAFFGQGTRLTVV.

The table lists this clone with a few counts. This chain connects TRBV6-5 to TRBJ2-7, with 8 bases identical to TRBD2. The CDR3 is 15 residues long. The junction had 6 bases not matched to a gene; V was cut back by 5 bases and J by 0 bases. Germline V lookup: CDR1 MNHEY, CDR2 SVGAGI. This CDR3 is CASSISGTSSYEQYF. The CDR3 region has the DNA TGTGCCAGCAGTATTAGCGGGACTAGCTCCTACGAGCAGTACTTC.

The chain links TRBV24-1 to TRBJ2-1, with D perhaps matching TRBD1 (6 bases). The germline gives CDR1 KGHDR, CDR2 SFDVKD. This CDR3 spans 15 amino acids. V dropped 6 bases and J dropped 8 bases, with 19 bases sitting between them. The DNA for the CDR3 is TGTGCCACCAGTAAAACAGGGCGGAGGTCGGATGAGCAGTTCTTC. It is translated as CATSKTGRRSDEQFF.

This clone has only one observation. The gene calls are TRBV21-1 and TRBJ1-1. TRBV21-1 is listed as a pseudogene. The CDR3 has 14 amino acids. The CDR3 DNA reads TGTGCCAGCAAAGCGACGGGGCGGAACACTGAAGCTTTCTTT. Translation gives CASKATGRNTEAFF.

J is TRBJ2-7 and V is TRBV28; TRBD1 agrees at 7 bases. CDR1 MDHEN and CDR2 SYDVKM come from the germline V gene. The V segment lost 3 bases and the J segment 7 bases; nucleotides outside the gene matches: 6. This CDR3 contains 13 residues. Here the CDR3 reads CASSLGSQGEQYF. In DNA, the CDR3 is TGTGCCAGCAGTTTGGGGTCACAGGGGGAGCAGTACTTC.

This chain's CDR3 is CASSLGANQPQHF. CDR3 nucleotide sequence: TGTGCCAGCAGTTTAGGGGCCAATCAGCCCCAGCATTTT. The chain joins TRBV28 to TRBJ1-5; TRBD1 is a possible D gene (5 bases). CDR3 size: 13 residues. The germline V gene has CDR1 MDHEN and CDR2 SYDVKM. V was trimmed by 2 bases and J by 3 bases, leaving 5 bases between them.